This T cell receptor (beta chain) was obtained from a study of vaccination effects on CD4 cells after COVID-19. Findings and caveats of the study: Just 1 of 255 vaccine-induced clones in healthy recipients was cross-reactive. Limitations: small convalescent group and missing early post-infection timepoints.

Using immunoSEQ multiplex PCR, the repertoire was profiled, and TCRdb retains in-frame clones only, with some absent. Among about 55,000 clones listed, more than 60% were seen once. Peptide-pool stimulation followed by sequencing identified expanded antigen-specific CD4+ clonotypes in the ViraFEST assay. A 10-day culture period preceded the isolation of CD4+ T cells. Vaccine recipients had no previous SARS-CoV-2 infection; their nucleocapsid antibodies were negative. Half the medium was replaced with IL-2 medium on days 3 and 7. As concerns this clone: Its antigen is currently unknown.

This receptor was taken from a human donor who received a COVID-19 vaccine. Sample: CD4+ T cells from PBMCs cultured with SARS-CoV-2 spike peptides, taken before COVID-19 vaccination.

CDR3 sequence: CASSLARRINEKLFF. The CDR3 coding sequence is TGTGCCAGCAGCTTAGCGCGCCGCATTAATGAAAAACTGTTTTTT. V usage is TRBV7-2 and J usage is TRBJ1-4; the D is unclear. There are 15 residues in the CDR3. The V gene lost 0 bases and the J gene lost 4 bases, with 9 bases spanning the gap. CDR1 SGHTA and CDR2 FQGNSA come from the germline V gene.